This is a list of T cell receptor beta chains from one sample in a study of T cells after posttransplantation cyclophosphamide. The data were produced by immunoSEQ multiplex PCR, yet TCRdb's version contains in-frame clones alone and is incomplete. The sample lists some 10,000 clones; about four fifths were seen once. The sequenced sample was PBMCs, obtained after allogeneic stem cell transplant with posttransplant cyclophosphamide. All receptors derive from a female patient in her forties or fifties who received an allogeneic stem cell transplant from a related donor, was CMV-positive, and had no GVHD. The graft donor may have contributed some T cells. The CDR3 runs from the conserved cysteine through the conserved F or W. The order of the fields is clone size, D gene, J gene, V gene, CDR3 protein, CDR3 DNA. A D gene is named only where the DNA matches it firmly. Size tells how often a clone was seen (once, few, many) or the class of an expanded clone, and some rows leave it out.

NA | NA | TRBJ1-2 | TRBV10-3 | CAIRVTGRANYGYTF | TGTGCCATCAGGGTCACAGGGAGGGCCAACTATGGCTACACCTTC
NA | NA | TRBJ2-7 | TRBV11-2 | CASSRGSGSTYEQYF | TGTGCCAGCAGCCGCGGGTCGGGGAGCACCTACGAGCAGTACTTC
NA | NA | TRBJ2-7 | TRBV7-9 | CASSLAGTGGSEQYF | TGTGCCAGCAGCTTAGCCGGGACAGGCGGGAGCGAGCAGTACTTC
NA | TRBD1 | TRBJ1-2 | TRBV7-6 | CASSPGQVYGYTF | TGTGCCAGCAGCCCGGGACAGGTCTATGGCTACACCTTC
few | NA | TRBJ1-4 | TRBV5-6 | CASSLGKGEGTWREKLFF | TGTGCCAGCAGCTTGGGTAAGGGAGAGGGAACGTGGCGTGAAAAACTGTTTTTT
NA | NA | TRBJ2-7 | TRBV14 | CASSPGGWSEQYF | TGTGCCAGCAGCCCAGGAGGGTGGAGCGAGCAGTACTTC
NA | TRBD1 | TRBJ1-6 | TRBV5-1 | CASSPSPGDRNSPLHF | TGCGCCAGCAGCCCCTCACCGGGGGACAGGAATTCACCCCTCCACTTT
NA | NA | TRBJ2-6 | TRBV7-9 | CASSLEGAGANVLTF | TGTGCCAGCAGCTTAGAGGGGGCTGGGGCCAACGTCCTGACTTTC
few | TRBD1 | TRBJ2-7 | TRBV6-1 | CASSGSGGEQYF | TGTGCCAGCAGTGGCTCAGGGGGCGAGCAGTACTTC
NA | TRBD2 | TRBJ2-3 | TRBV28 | CASGLGGSTDTQYF | TGTGCCAGCGGCCTGGGGGGGTCCACAGATACGCAGTATTTT
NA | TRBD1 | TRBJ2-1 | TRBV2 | CASSAGTGIYNEQFF | TGTGCCAGCAGCGCCGGGACAGGGATTTACAATGAGCAGTTCTTC
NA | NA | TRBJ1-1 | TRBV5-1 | CASSIQTENTEAFF | TGCGCCAGCTCCATCCAGACAGAGAACACTGAAGCTTTCTTT
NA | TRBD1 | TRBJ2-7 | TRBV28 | CASRIQGDNYEQYF | TGTGCCAGCAGGATACAGGGGGATAACTACGAGCAGTACTTC
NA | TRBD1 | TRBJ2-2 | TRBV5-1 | CASSYRGLTGELFF | TGCGCCAGCAGCTACAGGGGCCTCACCGGGGAGCTGTTTTTT
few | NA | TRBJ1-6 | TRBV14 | CASSQTYGQNNSPLHF | TGTGCCAGCAGCCAAACCTACGGACAGAATAATTCACCCCTCCACTTT
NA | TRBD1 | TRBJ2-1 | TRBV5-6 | CASSLGDRGHEQFF | TGTGCCAGCAGCTTAGGGGACAGGGGGCATGAGCAGTTCTTC
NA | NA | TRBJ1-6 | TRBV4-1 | CASSQVLSPRDSPLHF | TGCGCCAGCAGCCAAGTTTTGTCCCCTCGGGATTCACCCCTCCACTTT
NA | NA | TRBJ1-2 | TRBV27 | CATNPQGTNYGYTF | TGTGCCACCAACCCACAGGGAACCAACTATGGCTACACCTTC
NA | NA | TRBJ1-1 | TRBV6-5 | CASSPVATGDTEAFF | TGTGCCAGTTCCCCGGTGGCCACCGGGGACACTGAAGCTTTCTTT
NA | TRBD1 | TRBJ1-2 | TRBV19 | CASSSGQGIGGYTF | TGTGCCAGTAGTAGCGGACAGGGGATCGGTGGCTACACCTTC
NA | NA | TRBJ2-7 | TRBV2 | CASSGPAYEQYF | TGTGCCAGCAGTGGCCCGGCCTACGAGCAGTACTTC
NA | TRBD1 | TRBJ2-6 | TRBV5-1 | CASSWTGGGGANVLTF | TGCGCCAGCAGCTGGACAGGGGGCGGTGGGGCCAACGTCCTGACTTTC
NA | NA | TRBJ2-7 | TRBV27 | CASSLEADSYEQYF | TGTGCCAGCAGTTTAGAGGCAGACTCCTACGAGCAGTACTTC
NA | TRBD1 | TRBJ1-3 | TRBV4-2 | CASSQEGTGSGNTIYF | TGTGCCAGCAGCCAAGAGGGGACAGGGTCTGGAAACACCATATATTTT
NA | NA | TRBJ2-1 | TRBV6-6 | CASSYGGGPWGEQFF | TGTGCCAGCAGTTACGGCGGGGGCCCTTGGGGTGAGCAGTTCTTC
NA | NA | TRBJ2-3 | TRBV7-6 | CASSLEGHDTQYF | TGTGCCAGCAGCTTGGAGGGTCATGATACGCAGTATTTT
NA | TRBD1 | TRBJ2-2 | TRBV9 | CASRGQVNTGELFF | TGTGCCAGCAGAGGACAGGTTAACACCGGGGAGCTGTTTTTT
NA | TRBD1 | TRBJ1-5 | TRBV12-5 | CASGLGTGNGGQPQHF | TGTGCTAGTGGTTTGGGGACAGGGAACGGGGGTCAGCCCCAGCATTTT
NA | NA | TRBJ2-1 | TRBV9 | CASSVSDNEQFF | TGTGCCAGCAGCGTTAGCGACAATGAGCAGTTCTTC
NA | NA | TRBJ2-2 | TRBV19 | CASEAGQSVTGELFF | TGTGCCAGTGAAGCCGGACAGTCGGTTACCGGGGAGCTGTTTTTT
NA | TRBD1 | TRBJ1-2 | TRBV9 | CASSVAGDRALYGYTF | TGTGCCAGCAGCGTAGCTGGGGACAGGGCCCTATATGGCTACACCTTC
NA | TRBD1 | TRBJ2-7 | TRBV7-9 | CASSYRGFYEQYF | TGTGCCAGCAGTTACAGGGGGTTCTACGAGCAGTACTTC
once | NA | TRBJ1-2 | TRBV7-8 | CASSNTRDYGYTF | TGTGCCAGCAGCAACACTCGGGACTATGGCTACACCTTC
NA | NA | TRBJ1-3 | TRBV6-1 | CASSPLSSHGNTIYF | TGTGCCAGCAGCCCGTTGAGCTCCCATGGAAACACCATATATTTT
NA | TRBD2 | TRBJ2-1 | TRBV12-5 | CASGLGAGETNNEQFF | TGTGCTAGTGGTTTGGGAGCGGGGGAGACGAACAATGAGCAGTTCTTC
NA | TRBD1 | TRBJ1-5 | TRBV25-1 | CASSGTLDRGAQPQHF | TGTGCCAGCAGTGGGACTCTTGACAGGGGGGCCCAGCCCCAGCATTTT
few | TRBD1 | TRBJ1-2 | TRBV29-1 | CSVRQGAGNYGYTF | TGCAGCGTTAGACAGGGGGCCGGGAACTATGGCTACACCTTC
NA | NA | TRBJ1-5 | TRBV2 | CASSEAGQGKKRAQHF | TGTGCCAGCAGTGAAGCGGGCCAGGGGAAGAAGAGGGCCCAGCATTTT
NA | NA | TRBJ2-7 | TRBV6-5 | CASSGGTERDDEQYF | TGTGCCAGCAGTGGGGGGACTGAGAGGGATGACGAGCAGTACTTC
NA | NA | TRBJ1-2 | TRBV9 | CASSPPDDSDLKTYGYTF | TGTGCCAGCAGCCCGCCCGACGACAGCGATCTGAAAACATATGGCTACACCTTC
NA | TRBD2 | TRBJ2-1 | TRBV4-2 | CASSQALTSGGADEQFF | TGTGCCAGCAGCCAGGCCCTGACTAGCGGGGGGGCGGATGAGCAGTTCTTC
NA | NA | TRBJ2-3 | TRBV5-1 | CASSLGATHSTDTQYF | TGCGCCAGCAGCTTGGGGGCCACCCATAGCACAGATACGCAGTATTTT
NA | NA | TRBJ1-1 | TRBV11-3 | CASSSNRNTEAFF | TGTGCCAGCAGCTCCAACAGAAACACTGAAGCTTTCTTT
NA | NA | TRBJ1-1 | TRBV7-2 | CASSSTEVAEAFF | TGTGCCAGCAGCTCCACTGAGGTCGCTGAAGCTTTCTTT
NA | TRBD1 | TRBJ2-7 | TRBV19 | CASSIQGTGDTYEQYF | TGTGCCAGTAGTATTCAGGGGACAGGGGACACCTACGAGCAGTACTTC
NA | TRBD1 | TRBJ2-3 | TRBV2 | CASSELTQDRNTDTQYF | TGTGCCAGCAGTGAACTCACCCAGGACAGGAACACAGATACGCAGTATTTT
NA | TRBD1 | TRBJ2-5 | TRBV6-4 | CASSDCRGKPSETQYF | TGTGCCAGCAGTGACTGCAGGGGGAAACCAAGTGAGACCCAGTACTTC
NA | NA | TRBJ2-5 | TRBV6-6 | CASSSLETQYF | TGTGCCAGCAGTTCCTTGGAGACCCAGTACTTC
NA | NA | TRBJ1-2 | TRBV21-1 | CASSKVDKKNYGYTF | TGTGCCAGCAGCAAAGTGGACAAAAAAAACTATGGCTACACCTTC
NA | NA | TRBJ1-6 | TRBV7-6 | CASSPQGPTNNSPLHF | TGTGCCAGCAGCCCTCAGGGCCCCACAAATAATTCACCCCTCCACTTT
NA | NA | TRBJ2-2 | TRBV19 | CASTPEDREDTGELFF | TGTGCCAGTACCCCCGAAGACAGGGAGGACACCGGGGAGCTGTTTTTT
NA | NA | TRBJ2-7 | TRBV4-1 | CASSQDAEQALEQYF | TGCGCCAGCAGCCAAGATGCCGAACAGGCTCTCGAGCAGTACTTC
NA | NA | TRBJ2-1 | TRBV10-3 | CAITNTGTPQGEQFF | TGTGCCATCACCAACACCGGGACTCCGCAGGGTGAGCAGTTCTTC
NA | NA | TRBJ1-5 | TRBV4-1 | CASSQGQGRHQPQHF | TGCGCCAGCAGCCAGGGGCAGGGGCGTCATCAGCCCCAGCATTTT